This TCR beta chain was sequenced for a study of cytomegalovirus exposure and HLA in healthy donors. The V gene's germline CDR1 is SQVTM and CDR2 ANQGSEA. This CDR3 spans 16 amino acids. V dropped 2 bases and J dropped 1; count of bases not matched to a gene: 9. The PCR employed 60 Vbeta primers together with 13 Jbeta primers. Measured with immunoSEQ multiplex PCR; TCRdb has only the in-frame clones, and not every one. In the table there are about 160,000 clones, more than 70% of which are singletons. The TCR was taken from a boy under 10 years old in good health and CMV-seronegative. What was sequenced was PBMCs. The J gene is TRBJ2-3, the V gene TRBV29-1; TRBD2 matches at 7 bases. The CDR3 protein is CSVEPPDTSGTDTQYF. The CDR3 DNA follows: TGCAGCGTTGAACCCCCGGACACTAGCGGCACAGATACGCAGTATTTT.